This TCR beta chain stems from a study of fetal regulatory T cell absence and autoimmunity (dated by TCRdb to about 2017). Broadly, across the study: The IPEX patients showed exocrine pancreas autoimmunity in the absence of clinical diabetes.

Broad study findings and their caveats: The TCR compartment showed significant oligoclonal enrichment in pancreas versus cord blood, with some top clones over 85-fold enriched. Cord blood and pancreas had broadly similar TRB gene family usage, which resembled published neonatal and adult repertoires. The oligoclonal enrichment was interpreted as supporting antigen-driven autoimmunity in the pancreas before birth in IPEX syndrome.

Spanning cysteine to phenylalanine, the CDR3 consists of 14 amino acids. Only the CDR3 part of the read is kept: 42 bases, read in frame from the first base. Germline trimming: 11 bases from V, 2 bases from J; junction bases outside gene matches: 9. According to the germline V gene, CDR1 reads ENHRY and CDR2 reads SYGVKD. Worth noting for this clone: Its antigen is unknown. Base-call qualities are not available, and no considerably larger clone is one nucleotide away.

The DNeasy Blood and Tissue Kit was used to extract roughly 1.9-3.1 ug of genomic DNA from either umbilical cord blood or frozen pancreas. On the immunoSEQ human TCRbeta survey platform, TCRbeta CDR3 regions were amplified and barcoded with a two-step multiplex PCR. Libraries were sequenced on Illumina instruments, and IgH from the same samples was sequenced in parallel. The original pipeline was this. To remove PCR and sequencing errors, raw reads were filtered against the IMGT V, D, J definitions and then binned using a nearest-neighbor algorithm. A clone was defined by an identical nucleotide sequence, and differential abundance between tissues was tested with a Fisher exact test for each clone at a pFDR threshold of p<0.01. Clones with frequencies too low for statistical inference were excluded by a minimum inclusion filter of 10 in either sample. Pairwise clonal comparisons used the immunoSEQ Analyzer, and gene family usage was assessed with IMGT tools. The table was pulled from immuneACCESS by TCRdb, which kept in-frame rearrangements only. Such tables lose some clones; where checked, under half of the loss comes from unresolved V genes, and the rest has no known cause. V and J calls and clone size are as listed in that table; D and trimming were resolved from the DNA. The sample data list 46,000 or so clones, and around 83% of these were observed just once. Less than 0.5% of the sample rests with the top ten.

Specimen: cord blood. This sequence originates from a newborn boy with IPEX syndrome. Here the chain combines TRBV10-3 and TRBJ1-2; 9 central bases correspond to TRBD1. At the DNA level, the sequence is TGTGCCCTTCCCCGGGACAGGGCAAACTATGGCTACACCTTC. The encoded protein is CALPRDRANYGYTF.